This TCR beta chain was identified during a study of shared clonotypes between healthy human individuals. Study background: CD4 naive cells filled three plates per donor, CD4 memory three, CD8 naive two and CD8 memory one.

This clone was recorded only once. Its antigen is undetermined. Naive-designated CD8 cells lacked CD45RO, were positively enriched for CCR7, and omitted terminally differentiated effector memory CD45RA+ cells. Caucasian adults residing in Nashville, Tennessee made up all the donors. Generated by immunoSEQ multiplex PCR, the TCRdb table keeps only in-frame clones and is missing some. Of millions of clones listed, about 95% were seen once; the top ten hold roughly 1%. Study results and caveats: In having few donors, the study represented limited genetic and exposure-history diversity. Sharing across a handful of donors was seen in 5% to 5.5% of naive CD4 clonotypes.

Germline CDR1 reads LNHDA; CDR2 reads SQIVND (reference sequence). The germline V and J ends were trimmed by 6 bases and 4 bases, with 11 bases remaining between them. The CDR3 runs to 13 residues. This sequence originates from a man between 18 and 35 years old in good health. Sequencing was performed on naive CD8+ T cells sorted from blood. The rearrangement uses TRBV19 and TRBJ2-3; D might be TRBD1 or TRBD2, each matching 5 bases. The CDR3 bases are TGTGCCAGTAGCCTAGGGACCGCAGATACGCAGTATTTT. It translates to CASSLGTADTQYF.